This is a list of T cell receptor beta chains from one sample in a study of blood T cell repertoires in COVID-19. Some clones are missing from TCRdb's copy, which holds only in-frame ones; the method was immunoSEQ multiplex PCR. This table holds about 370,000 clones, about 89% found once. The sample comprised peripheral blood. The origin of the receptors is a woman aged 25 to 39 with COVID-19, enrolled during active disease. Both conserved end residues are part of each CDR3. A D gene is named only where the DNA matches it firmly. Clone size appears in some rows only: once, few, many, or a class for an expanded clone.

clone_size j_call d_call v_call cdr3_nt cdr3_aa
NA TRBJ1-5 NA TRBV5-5 TGTGCCAGCAGCTCGGCAGACAGGAATCAGCCCCAGCATTTT CASSSADRNQPQHF
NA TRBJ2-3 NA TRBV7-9 TGTGCCAGCAGCCCAGGACTAGGGGGGACAGATACGCAGTATTTT CASSPGLGGTDTQYF
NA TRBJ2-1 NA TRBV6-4 TGTGCCCCTCCAGCGGGCGAAACCTACAATGAGCAGTTCTTC CAPPAGETYNEQFF
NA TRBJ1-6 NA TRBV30 TGTGCCTGGAGCGGGACAACTAATTCACCCCTCCACTTT CAWSGTTNSPLHF
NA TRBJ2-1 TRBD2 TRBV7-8 TGTGCCAGCAGCTTCGGATCGGGAGGGCCGAATGAGCAGTTCTTC CASSFGSGGPNEQFF
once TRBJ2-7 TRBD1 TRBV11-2 TGTGCCAGCAGGCAACCGGGACAGATTAAGTCCTACGAGCAGTACTTC CASRQPGQIKSYEQYF
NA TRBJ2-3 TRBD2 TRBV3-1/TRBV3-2 TGTGCCAGCAGCCACCACCTAGCGGGAGTGGCAGATACGCAGTATTTT CASSHHLAGVADTQYF
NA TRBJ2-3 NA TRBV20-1 TGCAGTGCTAGTTTCGGCCCCGCAGGTACGCAGTATTTT CSASFGPAGTQYF
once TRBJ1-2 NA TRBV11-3 TGTGCCAGCAGCTTAGCTGCCCCTACTAACTATGGCTACACCTTC CASSLAAPTNYGYTF
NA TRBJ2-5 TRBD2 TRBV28 TGTGCCAGCAGTTTATCTCGCGGCGGGGGGAAAGAGACCCAGTACTTC CASSLSRGGGKETQYF
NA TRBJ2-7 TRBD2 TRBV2 TGTGCCAGCAGTGAATCGTTAACTACTAGCGGGGTATCCGAGCAGTACTTC CASSESLTTSGVSEQYF
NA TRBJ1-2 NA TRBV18 TGTGCCAGCTCACCCGAGCGGACTGATGGCTACACCTTC CASSPERTDGYTF
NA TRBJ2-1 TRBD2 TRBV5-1 TGCGCCAGCAGCCCGCGTGTCGGGGGGGGTTACAATGAGCAGTTCTTC CASSPRVGGGYNEQFF
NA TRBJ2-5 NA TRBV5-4 TGTGCCAGCAGCTTGGAAAATATTCCGGGACTGATGTACTTC CASSLENIPGLMYF
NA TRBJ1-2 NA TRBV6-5 TGTGCCAGCAGTCGGGGTGGGGAAGACAACTATGGCTACACCTTC CASSRGGEDNYGYTF
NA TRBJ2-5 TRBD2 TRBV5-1 TGCGCCAGCAGCTCGGGACTAGCGGGAGGGCTAGGCGAGACCCAGTACTTC CASSSGLAGGLGETQYF
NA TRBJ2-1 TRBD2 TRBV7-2 TGTGCCAGCAGCTCCCTAGCGGGAGAGTACAATGAGCAGTTCTTC CASSSLAGEYNEQFF
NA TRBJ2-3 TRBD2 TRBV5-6 TGTGCCAGCAGCATGGGACTAGTATCCTCCGATACGCAGTATTTT CASSMGLVSSDTQYF
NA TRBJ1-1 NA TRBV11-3 TGTGCCAGCAGCTTAGGGGTTGGGGCGAGCACTGAAGCTTTCTTT CASSLGVGASTEAFF
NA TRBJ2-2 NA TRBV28 TGTGCCAGCAGTTTAGACAGGTCCTCCGCGAACACCGGGGAGCTGTTTTTT CASSLDRSSANTGELFF
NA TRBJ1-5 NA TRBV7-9 TGTGCCAGCAGCTTAATGGGAGAGGTCGAGCCCCAGCATTTT CASSLMGEVEPQHF
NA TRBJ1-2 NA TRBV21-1 TGTGCCAGCAGCCCGCAGGACAGGGTGGCGGGGGGGTATGGCTACACCTTC CASSPQDRVAGGYGYTF
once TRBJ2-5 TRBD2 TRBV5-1 TGCGCCAGCAGCCTCACTAGCGGGGGGTTCCAAGAGACCCAGTACTTC CASSLTSGGFQETQYF
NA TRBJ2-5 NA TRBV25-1 TGTGCCAGCAGTGTACAGGCGTACCAAGAGACCCAGTACTTC CASSVQAYQETQYF
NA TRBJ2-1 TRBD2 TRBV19 TGTGCCAGTAGTCTTCCTCCTAGCGGGGGGAACAATGAGCAGTTCTTC CASSLPPSGGNNEQFF
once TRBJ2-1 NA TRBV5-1 TGCGCCAGCAGCTCGAACGGGAAAAATGAGCAGTTCTTC CASSSNGKNEQFF
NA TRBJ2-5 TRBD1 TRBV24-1 TGTGCCACCAGTGATTACAGGGGGAGAGGGGCCCAAGAGACCCAGTACTTC CATSDYRGRGAQETQYF
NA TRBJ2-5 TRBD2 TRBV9 TGTGCCAGCAGCGAAAACCCTAGCGGGGGGGCTGGCGAGACCCAGTACTTC CASSENPSGGAGETQYF
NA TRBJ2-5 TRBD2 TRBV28 TGTGCCAGCAGTCCCGCCCGACTAGCGGGGAAAAAAGAGACCCAGTACTTC CASSPARLAGKKETQYF
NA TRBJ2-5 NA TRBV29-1 TGCAGCGTTGGGGAGCCAGAGACCCAGTACTTC CSVGEPETQYF
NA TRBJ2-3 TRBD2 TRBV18 TGTGCCAGCTCACCGACTAGCGGGGGGGCCGCGATGTTCCCAGATACGCAGTATTTT CASSPTSGGAAMFPDTQYF
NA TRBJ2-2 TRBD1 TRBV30 TGTGCCCGTACAGGGGGTGTGAACACCGGGGAGCTGTTTTTT CARTGGVNTGELFF
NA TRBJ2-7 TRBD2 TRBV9 TGTGCCAGCAGCTTCGGACTAGCAGCCGAGCAGTACTTC CASSFGLAAEQYF
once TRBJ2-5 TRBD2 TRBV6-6 TGTGCCAGCAGTTGGGGGACTAGCGGGACCGAGGAGACCCAGTACTTC CASSWGTSGTEETQYF
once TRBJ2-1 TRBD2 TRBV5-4 TGTGCCAGCAGCTTTTCTAGCGGGGCTTTAATGAGCTCCTACAATGAGCAGTTCTTC CASSFSSGALMSSYNEQFF
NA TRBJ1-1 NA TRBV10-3 TGTGCCATCAGTGAGTCGGCAGGGGTGGTGGACACTGAAGCTTTCTTT CAISESAGVVDTEAFF
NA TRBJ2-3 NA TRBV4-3 TGCGCCAGCAGCCAAGATCCCCCACGAAAGCGGGCAGGCCTCACAGATACGCAGTATTTT CASSQDPPRKRAGLTDTQYF
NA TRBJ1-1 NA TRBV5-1 TGCGCCAGCAGCTCCGGCGGCGTACACATGAACACTGAAGCTTTCTTT CASSSGGVHMNTEAFF
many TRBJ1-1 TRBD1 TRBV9 TGTGCCAGCAGAGGTGGGACAGGGGGGAACACTGAAGCTTTCTTT CASRGGTGGNTEAFF
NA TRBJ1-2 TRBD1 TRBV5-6 TGTGCCAGCAGCTTGGATAAAAGGGACAGAGCGGTCTACACCTTC CASSLDKRDRAVYTF
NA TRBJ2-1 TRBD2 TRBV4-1 TGCGCCAGCAGCGAACGCCGCGGACTAGCGGGACCACACCGGGGCAATGAGCAGTTCTTC CASSERRGLAGPHRGNEQFF
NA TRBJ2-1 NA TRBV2 TGTGCCAGCAGCCCCGTTGGGGGGGCCGACAATGAGCAGTTCTTC CASSPVGGADNEQFF
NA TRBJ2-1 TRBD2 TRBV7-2 TGTGCCAGCAGCTCGGGACTAGCCCCCAATGAGCAGTTCTTC CASSSGLAPNEQFF
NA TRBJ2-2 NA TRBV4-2 TGTGCCAGCAGCCAAGATCCCACCAGGACTTCCGCCGGGGAGCTGTTTTTT CASSQDPTRTSAGELFF
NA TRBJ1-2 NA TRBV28 TGTGCCAGCAGTTTATTGGATGGGGGGAGGAACTATGGCTACACCTTC CASSLLDGGRNYGYTF
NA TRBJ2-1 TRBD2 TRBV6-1 TGTGCCAGCAGTGAAGCGGGGGGGTACGGCAATGAGCAGTTCTTC CASSEAGGYGNEQFF
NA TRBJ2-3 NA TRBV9 TGTGCCAGCAGAAGGGGCGGAGCCTCCACAGATACGCAGTATTTT CASRRGGASTDTQYF
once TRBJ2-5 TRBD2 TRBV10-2 TGCGCCAGCAGGGGACTAGCGGGAGCGGAGACCCAGTACTTC CASRGLAGAETQYF
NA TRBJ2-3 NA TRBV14 TGTGCCAGCAGCCTTATCGGTACGCAGTATTTT CASSLIGTQYF
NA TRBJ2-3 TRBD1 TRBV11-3 TGTGCCAGCAGCTCAGACAGGGAAGGCGGCGATACGCAGTATTTT CASSSDREGGDTQYF
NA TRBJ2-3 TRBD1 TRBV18 TGTGCCAGCTCACCACAGTCCGGGACAGGGAACTCCGATACGCAGTATTTT CASSPQSGTGNSDTQYF
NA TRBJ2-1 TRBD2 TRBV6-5 TGTGCCAGCAGTTACCCTCTCGGGGAGCGGGGTGTCCAGTTCTTC CASSYPLGERGVQFF
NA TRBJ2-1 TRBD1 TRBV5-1 TGCGCCAGCAGCACTACCGGGACAGGGGCCTGGGATGAGCAGTTCTTC CASSTTGTGAWDEQFF
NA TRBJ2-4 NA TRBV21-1 TGTGCCAGCAGCATCAGATCCCTGGCAAGGGAGGCCAAAAACATTCAGTACTTC CASSIRSLAREAKNIQYF
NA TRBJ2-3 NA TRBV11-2 TGTGCCAGCAGCCGCAGGGGTCCTGGCACAGATACGCAGTATTTT CASSRRGPGTDTQYF
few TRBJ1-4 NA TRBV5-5 TGTGCCAGCAGCGTGCCGGGGGCTAATGAAAAACTGTTTTTT CASSVPGANEKLFF
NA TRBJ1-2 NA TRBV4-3 TGCGCCAGCAGCCCGGGGGGAGGGAAGGCCTATGGCTACACCTTC CASSPGGGKAYGYTF
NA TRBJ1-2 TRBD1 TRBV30 TGTGCCTGGAGTGTACTTTTGTTTAAGGGGGCAATTAACTATGGCTACACCTTC CAWSVLLFKGAINYGYTF
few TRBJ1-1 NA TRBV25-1 TGTGCCAGCACCGACCTCCGGGAAGCAGAAGCTTTCTTT CASTDLREAEAFF